This T cell receptor (beta chain) was identified in a study of lymphopenia after photon versus proton radiotherapy (dated by TCRdb to between 2018 and 2021). At the level of the whole study: The study compared the immunological effects of photon versus proton radiation therapy in patients with gastrointestinal tumors who developed high-grade lymphopenia. The goal of the study was to characterize the differences between the two radiation modalities in how they affect the immune system. The approximately 20 patients in the cohort had gastrointestinal tumors, were treated with either photon or proton therapy, and subsequently developed lymphopenia. Study-level results and caveats: The survival association was assessed only in patients who died, and the authors presented better survival with proton therapy as a possibility rather than a demonstrated result. After the lymphocyte count nadir, photon-treated repertoires showed oligoclonal expansion, especially of CD8+ Temra cells, which drove the drop in diversity. Across the cohort, among patients who died, a greater drop in TCR diversity after the nadir was inversely correlated with overall survival time. Proton-treated patients stayed relatively stable during treatment, while photon-treated patients lost naive T cells and TCR diversity and gained effector/memory populations.

Libraries were made using the immunoSEQ multiplex PCR assay. T cell repertoires were profiled with deep sequencing of rearranged TCR beta loci together with multiparametric flow cytometry. TCRdb took over this immuneACCESS table, retaining in-frame rearrangements with V and J assigned. Such tables are incomplete; in checked studies, under half of the missing clones stem from an unresolved V gene, and the remainder is unexplained. Present in this sample are about 37,000 clones, 85% to 90% of which were seen just once. 2.9% of the sample comes from the top ten. Concerning this clone: Its antigen is not yet known. There are no base qualities to consult, and no much larger clone falls within one base.

The trim is 1 base for V and 0 bases for J, with a gap of 19 bases between the germline ends. The germline V gene gives CDR1 as LGHNT and CDR2 as FRNRAP. The cysteine opens and the phenylalanine closes a CDR3 of 18 amino acids. Only the CDR3 DNA stays, 54 bases, in frame from base 1. The sample here was peripheral blood, taken from a patient treated with photon-based radiotherapy. This sequence uses TRBV12-5 and TRBJ2-7; the D region may be TRBD1 or TRBD2, each matching 5 bases equally. The clonotype originates from a man in his fifties or sixties with gastric cancer. CDR3 reads: CASGLDIPGTLSSYEQYF. At the DNA level, the sequence is TGTGCTAGTGGTTTGGACATCCCCGGGACGCTGAGCTCCTACGAGCAGTACTTC.